This TCR beta chain was captured by sequencing in a study of shared clonotypes between healthy human individuals. Study results and caveats: On the whole, naive subsets had larger estimated richness than memory subsets had.

Points on this clone: Its specificity is unknown. The junction differs from germline at one of its ends, possibly a read error.

There were no recent acute infections or vaccinations among the donors, who were healthy HIV-negative adults. The CD4+ fraction was divided into a CD45RA+ naive subset and a CD45RA-negative memory subset. CDR3 size: 15 residues. Germline V CDR1 and CDR2: SSHAT, FNYEAQ (reference sequence). Using immunoSEQ multiplex PCR, the repertoire was profiled, and TCRdb retains in-frame clones only, with some absent. The repertoire holds 850,000 to 1,200,000 clones, with more than 60% as singletons. J is TRBJ2-5 and V is TRBV7-7; possibly TRBD1 for D (6 bases). The material sequenced was memory CD4+ T cells sorted from blood. The subset denotes: CD45RA-negative fraction. The TCR comes from a man between 18 and 29 years old in good health. The CDR3 spells CASSLDGTPQETQYF. The CDR3 region has the DNA TGTGCTAGCAGCTTAGATGGGACACCCCAAGAGACCCAGTACTTC.